This T cell receptor (beta chain) derives from a study of vaccination effects on CD4 cells after COVID-19. The CDR3 has 16 amino acids. The V gene end was trimmed by 2 bases and the J gene end by 6 bases; junction bases not matched to a gene: 7. CDR1 is KGHSH and CDR2 is LQKENI in the germline V gene. Using immunoSEQ multiplex PCR, the repertoire was profiled, and TCRdb retains in-frame clones only, with some absent. The sample contains tens of thousands of clones, around 74% of which appear only once. Expansion with viral peptide pools was applied to antigen-specific CD4+ T cells by the ViraFEST assay prior to sequencing. Following 10 days of culture, CD4+ T cells were isolated. Prior SARS-CoV-2 infection was absent in the vaccine recipients, as shown by negative nucleocapsid antibodies. Each well held approximately 1.8 million PBMC cultured with around 9.4 ug/ml peptides and 8 to 10 IU/ml IL-2. Findings of the study overall: Early timepoints after infection were absent, and convalescent patients were few in the study. There was only 1 of 255 vaccine-induced clones in healthy vaccinees that cross-reacted with common cold coronaviruses.

Concerning this clone itself: Antigen unknown.

V is TRBV18 and J is TRBJ1-6, with 7 nucleotides matching TRBD1. This receptor was identified in a human donor who received a COVID-19 vaccine. The input for sequencing was CD4+ T cells from PBMCs cultured with HCoV-NL63 spike peptides, taken before COVID-19 vaccination. CDR3 amino acids: CASSPGTVNSNSPLHF. DNA of the CDR3: TGTGCCAGCTCACCAGGGACAGTAAATTCTAATTCACCCCTCCACTTT.